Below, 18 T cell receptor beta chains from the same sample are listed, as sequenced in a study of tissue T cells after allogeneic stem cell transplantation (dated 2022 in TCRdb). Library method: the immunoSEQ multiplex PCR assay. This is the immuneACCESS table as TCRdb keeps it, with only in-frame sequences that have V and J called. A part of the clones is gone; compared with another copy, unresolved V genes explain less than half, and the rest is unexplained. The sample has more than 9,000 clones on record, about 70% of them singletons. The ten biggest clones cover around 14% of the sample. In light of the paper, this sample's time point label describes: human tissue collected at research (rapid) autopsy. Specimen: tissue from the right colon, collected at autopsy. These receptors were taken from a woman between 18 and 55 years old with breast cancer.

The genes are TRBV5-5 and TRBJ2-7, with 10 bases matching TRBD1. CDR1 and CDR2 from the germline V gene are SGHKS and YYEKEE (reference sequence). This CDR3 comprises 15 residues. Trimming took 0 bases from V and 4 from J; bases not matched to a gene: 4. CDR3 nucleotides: TGTGCCAGCAGCTTGGCGGGGACAGGGGTATACGAGCAGTACTTC. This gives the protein CASSLAGTGVYEQYF.

The CDR3 DNA reads TGTGCCAGCAGCCCAAACCAGGTCTATGGCTACACCTTC. Protein product: CASSPNQVYGYTF. This sequence joins TRBV7-2 and TRBJ1-2; D is unresolved. V was cut by 5 bases and J by 4 bases, with 11 bases left in between. The CDR3 extends over 13 amino acids. Germline values: CDR1 SGHTA, CDR2 FQGNSA.

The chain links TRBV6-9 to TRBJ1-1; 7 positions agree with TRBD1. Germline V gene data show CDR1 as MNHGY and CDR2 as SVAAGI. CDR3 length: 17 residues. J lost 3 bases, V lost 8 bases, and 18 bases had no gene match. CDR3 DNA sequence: TGTGCCAGCCAACTAAAGGGGGCGCGACCCTGTGACACTGAAGCTTTCTTT. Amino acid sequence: CASQLKGARPCDTEAFF.

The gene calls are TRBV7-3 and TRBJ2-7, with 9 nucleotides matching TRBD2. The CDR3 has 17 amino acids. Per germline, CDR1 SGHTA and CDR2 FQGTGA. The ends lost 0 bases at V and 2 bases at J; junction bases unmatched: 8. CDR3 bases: TGTGCCAGCAGCTTAACGTCAGCGGGAGGCCTACCCTACGAGCAGTACTTC. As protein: CASSLTSAGGLPYEQYF.

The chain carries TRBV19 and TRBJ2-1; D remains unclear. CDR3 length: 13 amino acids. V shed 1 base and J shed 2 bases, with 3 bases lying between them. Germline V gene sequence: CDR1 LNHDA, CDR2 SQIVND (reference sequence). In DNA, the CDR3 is TGTGCCAGTAGTATAGGACCCTACAATGAGCAGTTCTTC. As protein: CASSIGPYNEQFF.

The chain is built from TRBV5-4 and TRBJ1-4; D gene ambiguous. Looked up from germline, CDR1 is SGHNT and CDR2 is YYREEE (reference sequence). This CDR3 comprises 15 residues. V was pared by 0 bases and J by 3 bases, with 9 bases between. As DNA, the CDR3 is TGTGCCAGCAGCTTGGAACGGGGATCTAATGAAAAACTGTTTTTT. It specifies CASSLERGSNEKLFF.

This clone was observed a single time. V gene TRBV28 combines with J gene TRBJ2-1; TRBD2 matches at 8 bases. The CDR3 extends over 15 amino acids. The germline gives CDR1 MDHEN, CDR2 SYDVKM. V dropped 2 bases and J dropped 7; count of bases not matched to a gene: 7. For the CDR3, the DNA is TGTGCCAGCAGTTTACAGCGTCGGGGGGGGAATGAGCAGTTCTTC. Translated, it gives CASSLQRRGGNEQFF.

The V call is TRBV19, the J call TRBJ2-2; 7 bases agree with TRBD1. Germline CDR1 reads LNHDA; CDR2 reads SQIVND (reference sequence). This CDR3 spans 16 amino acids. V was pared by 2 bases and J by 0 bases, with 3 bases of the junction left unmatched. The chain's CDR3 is CASSIRGGTNTGELFF. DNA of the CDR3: TGTGCCAGTAGTATACGAGGGGGCACGAACACCGGGGAGCTGTTTTTT. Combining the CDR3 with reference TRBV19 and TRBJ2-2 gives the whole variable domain DGGITQSPKYLFRKEGQNVTLSCEQNLNHDAMYWYRQDPGQGLRLIYYSQIVNDFQKGDIAEGYSVSREKKESFPLTVTSAQKNPTAFYLCASSIRGGTNTGELFFGEGSRLTVL.

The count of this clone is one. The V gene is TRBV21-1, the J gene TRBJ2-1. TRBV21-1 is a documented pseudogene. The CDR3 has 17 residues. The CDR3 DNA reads TGTGCCAGCAGCGAAAGACCGGGACGGGACGGCTACAATGAGCAGTTCTTC. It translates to CASSERPGRDGYNEQFF.

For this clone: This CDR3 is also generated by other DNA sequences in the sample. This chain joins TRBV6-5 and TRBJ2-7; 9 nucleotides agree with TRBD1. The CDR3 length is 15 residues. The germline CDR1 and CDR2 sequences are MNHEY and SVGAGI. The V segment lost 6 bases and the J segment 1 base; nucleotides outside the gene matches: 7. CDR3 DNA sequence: TGTGCCAGCAGCTACCGGGACAGGGATTCCTACGAGCAGTACTTC. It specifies CASSYRDRDSYEQYF.

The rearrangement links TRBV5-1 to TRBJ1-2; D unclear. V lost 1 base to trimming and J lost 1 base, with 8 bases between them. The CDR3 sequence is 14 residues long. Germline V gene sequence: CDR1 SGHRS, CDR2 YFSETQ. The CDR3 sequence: CASSLSDVNYGYTF. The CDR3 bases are TGCGCCAGCAGCTTGTCGGACGTTAACTATGGCTACACCTTC.

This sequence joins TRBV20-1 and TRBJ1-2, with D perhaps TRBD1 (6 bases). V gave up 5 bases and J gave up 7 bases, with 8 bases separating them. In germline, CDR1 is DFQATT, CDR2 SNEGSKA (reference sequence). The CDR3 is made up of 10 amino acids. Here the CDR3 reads CSAYRAGYTF. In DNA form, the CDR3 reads TGCAGTGCTTACAGGGCTGGCTACACCTTC.

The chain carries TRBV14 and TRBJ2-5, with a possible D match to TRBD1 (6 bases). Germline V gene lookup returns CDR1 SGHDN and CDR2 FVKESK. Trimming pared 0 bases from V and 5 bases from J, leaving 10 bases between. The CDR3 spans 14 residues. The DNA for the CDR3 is TGTGCCAGCAGCCAAGATCAGGGGTGGGAGACCCAGTACTTC. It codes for CASSQDQGWETQYF. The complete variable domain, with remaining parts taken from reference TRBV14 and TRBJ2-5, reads EAGVTQFPSHSVIEKGQTVTLRCDPISGHDNLYWYRRVMGKEIKFLLHFVKESKQDESGMPNNRFLAERTGGTYSTLKVQPAELEDSGVYFCASSQDQGWETQYFGPGTRLLVL.

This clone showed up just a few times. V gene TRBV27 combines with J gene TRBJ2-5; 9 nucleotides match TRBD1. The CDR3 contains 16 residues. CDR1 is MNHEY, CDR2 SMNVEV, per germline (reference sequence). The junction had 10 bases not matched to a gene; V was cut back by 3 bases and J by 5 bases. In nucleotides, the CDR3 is TGTGCCAGCAGTTTTAACAGGGGGCTGGGATGGGAGACCCAGTACTTC. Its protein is CASSFNRGLGWETQYF.

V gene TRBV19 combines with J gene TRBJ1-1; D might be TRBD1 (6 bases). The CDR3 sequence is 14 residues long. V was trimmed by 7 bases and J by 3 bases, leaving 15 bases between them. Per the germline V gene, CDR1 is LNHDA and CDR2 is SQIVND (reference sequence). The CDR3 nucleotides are TGTGCCAGTATGGAGGGGGGGGAGGACACTGAAGCTTTCTTT. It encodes CASMEGGEDTEAFF.

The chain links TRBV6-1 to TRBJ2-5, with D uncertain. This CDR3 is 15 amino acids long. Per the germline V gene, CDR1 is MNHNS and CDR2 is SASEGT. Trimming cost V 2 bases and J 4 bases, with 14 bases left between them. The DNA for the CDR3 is TGTGCCAGCAGTGAATTACCCGCCCCGGGAGAGACCCAGTACTTC. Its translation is CASSELPAPGETQYF.

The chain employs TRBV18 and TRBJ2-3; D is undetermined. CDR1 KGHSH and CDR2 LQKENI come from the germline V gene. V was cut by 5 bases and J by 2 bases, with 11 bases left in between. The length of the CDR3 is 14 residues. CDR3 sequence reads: CASSGLQITDTQYF. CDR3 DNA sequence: TGTGCCAGCTCAGGGCTCCAGATCACAGATACGCAGTATTTT.

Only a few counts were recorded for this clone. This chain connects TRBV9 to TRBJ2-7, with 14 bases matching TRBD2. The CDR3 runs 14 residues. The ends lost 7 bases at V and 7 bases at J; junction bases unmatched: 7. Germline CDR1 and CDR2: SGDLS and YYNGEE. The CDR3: CASSGLAGVSEQYF. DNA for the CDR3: TGTGCCAGCTCGGGACTAGCGGGAGTAAGTGAGCAGTACTTC.